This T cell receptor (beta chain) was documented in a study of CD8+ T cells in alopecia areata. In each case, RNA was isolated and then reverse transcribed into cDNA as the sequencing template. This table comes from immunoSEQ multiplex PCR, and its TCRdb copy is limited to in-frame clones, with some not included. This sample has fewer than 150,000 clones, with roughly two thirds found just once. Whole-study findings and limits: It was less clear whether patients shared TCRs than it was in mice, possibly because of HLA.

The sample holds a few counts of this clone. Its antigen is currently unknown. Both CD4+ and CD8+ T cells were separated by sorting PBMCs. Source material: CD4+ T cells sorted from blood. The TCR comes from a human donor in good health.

CDR3 bases: TGTGCCAGCAGCCCACGGAACACTGAAGCTTTCTTT. This sequence encodes CASSPRNTEAFF. The chain recombines TRBV7-9 with TRBJ1-1; no clear D gene. V was cut by 5 bases and J by 1 base, with 5 bases left in between. Germline assignment: CDR1 SEHNR and CDR2 FQNEAQ (reference sequence). This CDR3 is 12 amino acids long.